This T cell receptor beta chain was retrieved from a study of cytomegalovirus exposure and HLA in healthy donors. Points from the study as a whole: TCR beta V segments were, for the most part, productive about 87% or about 30% of the time in an earlier analysis. CMV serostatus alone was available as immune exposure information. Among CMV-associated TCR beta chains, most appeared HLA-restricted in a later analysis.

Notes on this clone: Its antigen is unknown.

The study ran its PCR with 60 Vbeta and 13 Jbeta primers. The assay was immunoSEQ multiplex PCR, and TCRdb's table has in-frame clones only and misses some. The sample holds over 70,000 clones. Deletions cut 3 bases from V and 3 bases from J, with 9 bases between. The germline CDR1 and CDR2 sequences are SGHVS and FQNEAQ. CDR3 length: 13 amino acids. The specimen was PBMCs. This TCR derives from a woman in her thirties or forties in good health and CMV-seropositive. V and J are TRBV7-8 and TRBJ2-7; D call uncertain. Written as DNA, the CDR3 is TGTGCCAGCAGCTTCCTGTACGGCTACGAGCAGTACTTC. It translates to CASSFLYGYEQYF. Combining the CDR3 with reference TRBV7-8 and TRBJ2-7 gives the whole variable domain GAGVSQSPRYKVAKRGQDVALRCDPISGHVSLFWYQQALGQGPEFLTYFQNEAQLDKSGLPSDRFFAERPEGSVSTLKIQRTQQEDSAVYLCASSFLYGYEQYFGPGTRLTVT.